Presented here are 16 T cell receptor beta chains from one specimen sequenced in a study of T-cell memory formation after mild COVID-19. TCRdb passed the 5' RACE reads through MiXCR, listing each CDR3 protein once. The sample holds about half a million distinct CDR3 sequences; about 18% are singletons and the top ten take 12%. The specimen sequenced was PBMCs or a T cell subset sorted from them (not recorded which). All receptors come from an adult woman who had mild COVID-19 (a few samples of this study predate the infection). Cell type and time point are not known.

This clonotype was recorded a few times. J is TRBJ2-1 and V is TRBV5-6; 9 bases are shared with TRBD1. CDR1 is SGHDT, CDR2 YYEEEE, per germline. The CDR3 spans 14 residues. The V and J ends lost 5 bases and 5 bases, in that order; junction bases with no gene match: 5. The CDR3 region has the DNA TGTGCCAGCAGACTGGGACAGGGCCACAATGAGCAGTTCTTC. It encodes CASRLGQGHNEQFF.

This clonotype was seen repeatedly, ten times or more. The chain joins TRBV24-1 to TRBJ2-1; 9 bases are a match to TRBD1. V gave up 4 bases and J gave up 2 bases; unmatched junction bases: 2. CDR3 length: 15 residues. Germline loops: CDR1 KGHDR, CDR2 SFDVKD. The CDR3 protein is CATSEGDRAYNEQFF. In DNA form, the CDR3 reads TGTGCCACCAGTGAGGGGGACAGGGCCTACAATGAGCAGTTCTTC.

This clonotype was seen a few times. The chain carries TRBV29-1 and TRBJ2-7; maybe TRBD2 (5 bases). The CDR3 extends over 14 amino acids. Germline loops: CDR1 SQVTM, CDR2 ANQGSEA. V shed 3 bases and J shed 0 bases, with 12 bases lying between them. This chain's CDR3 is CSVEEVNDSYEQYF. The DNA for the CDR3 is TGCAGCGTTGAGGAGGTAAATGACTCCTACGAGCAGTACTTC.

The chain employs TRBV15 and TRBJ2-1; the D is unclear. Germline V gene sequence: CDR1 LNHNV, CDR2 YYDKDF (reference sequence). Trimming removed 1 base at V and 4 bases at J, with 11 bases between. The CDR3 consists of 15 residues. This chain's CDR3 is CATSRGATPYNEQFF. The CDR3 coding sequence is TGTGCCACCAGCAGAGGGGCTACACCGTACAATGAGCAGTTCTTC.

The CDR3 sequence: CASSLEGPTGYTF. Written as DNA, the CDR3 is TGTGCCAGCAGCTTGGAGGGCCCGACGGGCTACACCTTC. This chain uses TRBV5-5 with TRBJ1-2, with unresolved D. Deletions cut 0 bases from V and 8 bases from J, with 11 bases between. Germline loops: CDR1 SGHKS, CDR2 YYEKEE (reference sequence). CDR3 size: 13 residues. Full variable domain (missing parts from reference TRBV5-5 and TRBJ1-2): DAGVTQSPTHLIKTRGQQVTLRCSPISGHKSVSWYQQVLGQGPQFIFQYYEKEERGRGNFPDRFSARQFPNYSSELNVNALLLGDSALYLCASSLEGPTGYTFGSGTRLTVV.

Details on this clonotype: This may come from a read error, since a much larger clone is one base off. The rearrangement joins TRBV7-6 to TRBJ2-7, with D perhaps matching TRBD2 (5 bases). V was clipped by 6 bases and J by 6 bases, with 9 bases between them. CDR3 length: 11 amino acids. The germline gives CDR1 SGHVS, CDR2 FNYEAQ. Here the CDR3 DNA reads TGTGCCAGCAGAGAGGGTTCCGAGCAGTACTTC. Translation gives CASREGSEQYF.

This sequence joins TRBV5-1 and TRBJ2-3, with 8 positions matching TRBD2. The CDR3 extends over 19 amino acids. Germline V gives CDR1 SGHRS, CDR2 YFSETQ. Germline trimming cut 0 bases from V and 2 bases from J; bases unmatched to any gene: 14. CDR3 amino acids: CASSLGGSASGGYTDTQYF. The CDR3 DNA reads as TGCGCCAGCAGCTTGGGGGGCTCGGCCAGCGGGGGTTACACAGATACGCAGTATTTT. The full variable domain, in which reference TRBV5-1 and TRBJ2-3 provide the parts outside the CDR3, is KAGVTQTPRYLIKTRGQQVTLSCSPISGHRSVSWYQQTPGQGLQFLFEYFSETQRNKGNFPGRFSGRQFSNSRSEMNVSTLELGDSALYLCASSLGGSASGGYTDTQYFGPGTRLTVL.

The sample holds many counts of this clonotype. The chain uses TRBV7-9 and TRBJ2-1, with 12 bases lining up with TRBD2. Germline V gene data show CDR1 as SEHNR and CDR2 as FQNEAQ (reference sequence). The V and J ends lost 6 bases and 3 bases, in that order; junction bases with no gene match: 3. This CDR3 region has 15 residues. CDR3 protein: CASRPTSGSYNEQFF. DNA for the CDR3: TGTGCCAGCAGACCGACTAGCGGGAGCTACAATGAGCAGTTCTTC.

The chain combines TRBV3-1 with TRBJ2-1; tentative D call: TRBD2 (6 bases). Germline V gives CDR1 LGHDT, CDR2 YNNKEL (reference sequence). The CDR3 runs to 16 residues. V was clipped by 3 bases and J by 2 bases, with 14 bases between them. CDR3: CASSHGRPSTYNEQFF. CDR3 DNA sequence: TGTGCCAGCAGCCACGGGAGACCAAGCACCTACAATGAGCAGTTCTTC.

This clonotype was found a few times. The J gene is TRBJ2-3, the V gene TRBV6-2 or TRBV6-3, with D perhaps TRBD1 (5 bases). Germline CDR1 is MNHEY and CDR2 is SVGEGT. Trimming left V 7 bases short and J 6 bases short, with 17 bases between. This CDR3 has 14 amino acids. Written as DNA, the CDR3 is TGTGCCAGCACCCAGGGCGGTGCAATCGATACGCAGTATTTT. It encodes CASTQGGAIDTQYF.

This clonotype was found many times. This chain uses TRBV20-1 with TRBJ2-1; D gene ambiguous. CDR3 length: 15 amino acids. CDR1 is DFQATT and CDR2 is SNEGSKA in the germline V gene (reference sequence). V lost 1 base, J lost 0 bases, and 10 bases lay in between. DNA of the CDR3: TGCAGTGCTAGAGGCTCGACGGGCTCCTACAATGAGCAGTTCTTC. Protein: CSARGSTGSYNEQFF.

The chain links TRBV6-5 to TRBJ1-2; a weak D match, TRBD1 (5 bases). The V gene lost 5 bases and the J gene lost 5 bases, with 18 bases spanning the gap. The germline gives CDR1 MNHEY, CDR2 SVGAGI. This CDR3 comprises 15 residues. CDR3 protein: CASSPFGAGGYGYTF. CDR3 nucleotide sequence: TGTGCCAGCAGTCCCTTCGGGGCAGGTGGTTATGGCTACACCTTC.

The CDR3 loop is CSARVASGGYEQYF. CDR3 DNA: TGCAGTGCTAGGGTCGCTAGCGGGGGTTACGAGCAGTACTTC. The chain recombines TRBV20-1 with TRBJ2-7, with 10 bases matching TRBD2. The V and J ends lost 3 bases and 4 bases, in that order; junction bases with no gene match: 6. Germline-derived CDR1 and CDR2 are DFQATT and SNEGSKA (reference sequence). There are 14 residues in the CDR3.

The genes are TRBV29-1 and TRBJ2-7; no clear D gene. V shed 4 bases and J shed 2 bases, with 9 bases lying between them. The CDR3 sequence is 12 residues long. CDR1 is SQVTM, CDR2 ANQGSEA, per germline. CDR3 region: CSVVADTYEQYF. As DNA, the CDR3 is TGCAGCGTTGTCGCCGACACCTACGAGCAGTACTTC.

This clonotype came up many times. The chain is built from TRBV5-1 and TRBJ2-4; possible D gene TRBD1, 6 bases. Germline V CDR1 and CDR2: SGHRS, YFSETQ. This CDR3 contains 15 residues. Trimming stripped 4 bases from V and 10 bases from J, with 21 bases between. DNA for the CDR3: TGCGCCAGCAGCCCCGGCGGAACAGGGTCAGGAATTCAGTACTTC. This sequence encodes CASSPGGTGSGIQYF.

This clonotype was counted between two and nine times. The chain uses TRBV20-1 and TRBJ2-7; D is ambiguous. The CDR3 is 16 residues long. The V and J ends lost 5 bases and 0 bases respectively, with 20 bases between them. Germline values: CDR1 DFQATT, CDR2 SNEGSKA (reference sequence). The CDR3 loop is CSARPVGRRSSYEQYF. The DNA of the CDR3 is TGCAGTGCTCGCCCCGTAGGGCGGCGAAGCTCCTACGAGCAGTACTTC.